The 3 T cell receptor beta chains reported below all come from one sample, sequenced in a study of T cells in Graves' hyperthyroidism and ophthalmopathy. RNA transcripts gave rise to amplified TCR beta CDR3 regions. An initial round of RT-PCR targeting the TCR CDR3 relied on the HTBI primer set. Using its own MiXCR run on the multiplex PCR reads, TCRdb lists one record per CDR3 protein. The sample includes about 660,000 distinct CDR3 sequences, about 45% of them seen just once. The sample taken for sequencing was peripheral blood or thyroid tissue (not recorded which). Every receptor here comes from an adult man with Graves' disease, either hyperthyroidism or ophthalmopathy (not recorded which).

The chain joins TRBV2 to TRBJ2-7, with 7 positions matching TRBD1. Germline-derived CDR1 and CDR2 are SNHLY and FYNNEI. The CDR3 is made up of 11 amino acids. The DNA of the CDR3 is TGTGCAAGACAGGGTGGGTACGAGCAGTACTTC. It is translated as CARQGGYEQYF.

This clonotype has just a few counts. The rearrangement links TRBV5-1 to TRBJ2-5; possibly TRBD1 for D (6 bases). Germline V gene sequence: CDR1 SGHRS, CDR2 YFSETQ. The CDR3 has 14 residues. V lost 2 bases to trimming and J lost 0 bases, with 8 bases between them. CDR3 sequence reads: CASSLQGNQETQYF. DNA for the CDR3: TGCGCCAGCAGCTTACAGGGTAACCAAGAGACCCAGTACTTC.

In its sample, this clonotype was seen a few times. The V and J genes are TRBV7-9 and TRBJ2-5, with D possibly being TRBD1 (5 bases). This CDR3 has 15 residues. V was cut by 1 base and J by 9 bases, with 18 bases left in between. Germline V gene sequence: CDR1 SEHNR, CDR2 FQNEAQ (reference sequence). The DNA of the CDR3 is TGTGCCAGCAGCTTAGGAGGCGACAGAGCCGTGGCCCAGTACTTC. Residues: CASSLGGDRAVAQYF.